The sequence of this TCR beta chain was determined in a study of T-cell memory formation after mild COVID-19. Study background: TCR clusters mostly belonged to single donors. Study-wide results and limits: CD4/CD8 balance held among clones contracting day 15 to 85, and later expanders leaned CD4+. Some SARS-CoV-2-responding clones were already detected in memory before infection.

To note about this clonotype: Its antigen remains unknown.

TCRdb called the 5' RACE reads again in MiXCR, with one record for every CDR3 protein. The sample records 300,000 to 400,000 distinct CDR3 sequences, around 14% being singletons. CDR1 is SGHRS and CDR2 is YFSETQ in the germline V gene. This CDR3 region has 14 residues. V was trimmed by 4 bases and J by 4 bases, leaving 11 bases between them. The chain links TRBV5-1 to TRBJ2-2; D may be TRBD1 or TRBD2 (6 bases each). Sequenced: PBMCs or a T cell subset sorted from them (not recorded which). The source is a man between 18 and 35 years old who had mild COVID-19 (a few samples of this study predate the infection). Cell type and time point are not known. DNA for the CDR3: TGCGCCAGCAGCGGGGGGCCCGGCACCGGGGAGCTGTTTTTT. Translating gives CASSGGPGTGELFF.